This TCR beta chain appears in the sequencing data of a study of STAT5B mutations in CD4+ large granular lymphocyte leukemia. The study, taken as a whole, reports: Main leukemic clonotypes were patient-specific, but about 26% appeared at low frequency elsewhere. TRBV06-family usage was enriched in top patient clones (8/27) versus controls (2/35). Higher CD4+ than CD8+ T-LGLL clonality might reflect small sample size.

Source study methods: The detection floor for productive clonotype frequency was 2.59 x 10-5. Libraries were prepared by immunoSEQ multiplex PCR; TCRdb keeps only in-frame clonotypes and omits some of them. V and J calls and clone size are copied from that table; D and trimming were computed from the DNA. The table records tens of thousands of clones, roughly 75% of them present only once. Notes on this clone: Its antigen is unknown.

V gave up 0 bases and J gave up 4 bases, with 15 bases separating them. Germline V lookup: CDR1 LNHDA, CDR2 SQIVND (reference sequence). This CDR3 has 16 residues. What was sequenced was CD4+ T cells from blood buffy coats. The receptor was derived from a human donor in good health. The gene calls are TRBV19 and TRBJ1-2; the D is unclear. The CDR3 DNA is TGTGCCAGTAGTATAGATAGCCCACGCTCAGGCTATGGCTACACCTTC. Its translation is CASSIDSPRSGYGYTF.